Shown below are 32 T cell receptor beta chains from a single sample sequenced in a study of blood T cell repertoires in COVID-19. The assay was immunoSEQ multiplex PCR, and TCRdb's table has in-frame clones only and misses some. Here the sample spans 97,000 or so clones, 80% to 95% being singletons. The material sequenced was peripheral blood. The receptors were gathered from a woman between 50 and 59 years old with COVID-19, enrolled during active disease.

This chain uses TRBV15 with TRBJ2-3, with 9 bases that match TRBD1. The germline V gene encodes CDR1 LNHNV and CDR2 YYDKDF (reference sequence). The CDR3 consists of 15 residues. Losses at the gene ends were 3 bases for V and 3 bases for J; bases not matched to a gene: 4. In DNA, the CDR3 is TGTGCCACCAGCAGGGACAGGGGTTCGACAGATACGCAGTATTTT. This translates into CATSRDRGSTDTQYF.

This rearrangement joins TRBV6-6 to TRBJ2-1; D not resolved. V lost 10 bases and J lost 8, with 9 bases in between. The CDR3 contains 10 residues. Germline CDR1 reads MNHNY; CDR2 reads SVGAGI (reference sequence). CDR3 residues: CAISRDEQFF. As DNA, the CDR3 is TGTGCCATCTCTCGGGATGAGCAGTTCTTC.

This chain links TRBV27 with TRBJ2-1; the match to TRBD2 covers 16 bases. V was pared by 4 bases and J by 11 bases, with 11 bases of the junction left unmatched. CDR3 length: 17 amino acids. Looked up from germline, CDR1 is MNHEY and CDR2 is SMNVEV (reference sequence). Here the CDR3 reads CASSSLPGLAGGPKQFF. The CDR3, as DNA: TGTGCCAGCAGTTCGTTACCGGGACTAGCGGGGGGGCCGAAGCAGTTCTTC.

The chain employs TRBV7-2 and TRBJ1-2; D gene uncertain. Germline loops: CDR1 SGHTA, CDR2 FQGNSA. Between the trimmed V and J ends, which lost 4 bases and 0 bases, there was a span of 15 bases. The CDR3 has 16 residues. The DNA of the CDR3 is TGTGCCAGCAGCTCCGGAGCGGGCTCAGCTAACTATGGCTACACCTTC. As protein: CASSSGAGSANYGYTF. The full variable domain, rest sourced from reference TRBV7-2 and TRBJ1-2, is GAGVSQSPSNKVTEKGKDVELRCDPISGHTALYWYRQSLGQGLEFLIYFQGNSAPDKSGLPSDRFSAERTGGSVSTLTIQRTQQEDSAVYLCASSSGAGSANYGYTFGSGTRLTVV.

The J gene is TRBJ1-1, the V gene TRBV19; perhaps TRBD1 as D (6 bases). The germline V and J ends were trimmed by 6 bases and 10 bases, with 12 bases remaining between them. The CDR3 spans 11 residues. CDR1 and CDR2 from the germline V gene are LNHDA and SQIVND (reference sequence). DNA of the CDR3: TGTGCCAGTAGCGTGGGGACAACAGCTTTCTTT. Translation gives CASSVGTTAFF.

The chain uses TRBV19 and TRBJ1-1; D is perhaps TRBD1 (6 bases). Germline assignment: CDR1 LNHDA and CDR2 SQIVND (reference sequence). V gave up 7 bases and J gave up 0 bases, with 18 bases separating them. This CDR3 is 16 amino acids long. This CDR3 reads CASTPTSGQLNTEAFF. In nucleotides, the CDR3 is TGTGCCAGTACCCCAACCTCTGGACAGCTGAACACTGAAGCTTTCTTT. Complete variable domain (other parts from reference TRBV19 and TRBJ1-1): DGGITQSPKYLFRKEGQNVTLSCEQNLNHDAMYWYRQDPGQGLRLIYYSQIVNDFQKGDIAEGYSVSREKKESFPLTVTSAQKNPTAFYLCASTPTSGQLNTEAFFGQGTRLTVV.

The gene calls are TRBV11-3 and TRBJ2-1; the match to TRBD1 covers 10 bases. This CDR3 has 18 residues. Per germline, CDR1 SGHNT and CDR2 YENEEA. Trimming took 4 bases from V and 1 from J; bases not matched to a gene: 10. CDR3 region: CASSSPGQGSPSYNEQFF. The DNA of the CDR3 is TGTGCCAGCAGCTCACCGGGACAGGGGAGCCCTTCCTACAATGAGCAGTTCTTC.

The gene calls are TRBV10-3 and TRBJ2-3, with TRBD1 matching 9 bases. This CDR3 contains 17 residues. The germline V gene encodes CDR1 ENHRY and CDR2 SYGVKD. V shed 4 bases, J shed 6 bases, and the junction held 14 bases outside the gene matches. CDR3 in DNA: TGTGCCATCAGTGGGGACAGGGAAGTTGGGGACGGGGATACGCAGTATTTT. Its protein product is CAISGDREVGDGDTQYF.

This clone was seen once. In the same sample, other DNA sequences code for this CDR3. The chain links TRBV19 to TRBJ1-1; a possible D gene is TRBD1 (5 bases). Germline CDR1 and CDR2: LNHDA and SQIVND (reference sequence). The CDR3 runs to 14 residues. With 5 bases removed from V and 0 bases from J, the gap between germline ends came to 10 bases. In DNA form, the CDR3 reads TGTGCCAGTAGTCCGCAGGGATTGAACACTGAAGCTTTCTTT. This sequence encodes CASSPQGLNTEAFF.

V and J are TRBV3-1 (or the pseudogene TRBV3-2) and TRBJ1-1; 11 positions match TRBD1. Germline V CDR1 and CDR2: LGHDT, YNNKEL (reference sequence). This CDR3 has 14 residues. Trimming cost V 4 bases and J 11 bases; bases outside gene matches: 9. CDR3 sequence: CASSPLGQGASAFF. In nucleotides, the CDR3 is TGTGCCAGCAGCCCCCTCGGACAGGGGGCATCGGCTTTCTTT.

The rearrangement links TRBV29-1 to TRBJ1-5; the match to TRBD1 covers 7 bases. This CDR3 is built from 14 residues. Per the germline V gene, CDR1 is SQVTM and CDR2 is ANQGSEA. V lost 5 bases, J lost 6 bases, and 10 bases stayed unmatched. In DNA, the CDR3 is TGCAGCGTTTCGACAGGGCTTGGGGGTCAGCCCCAGCATTTT. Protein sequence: CSVSTGLGGQPQHF.

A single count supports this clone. The CDR3 here is CASSSGQGTQYF. The CDR3 DNA follows: TGTGCCAGTAGTTCGGGACAGGGGACGCAGTATTTT. V gene TRBV19 combines with J gene TRBJ2-3; 10 bases match TRBD1. Trimming at V came to 5 bases and at J to 9 bases, leaving 2 bases not matched to a gene. This CDR3 region has 12 residues. CDR1 LNHDA and CDR2 SQIVND come from the germline V gene (reference sequence).

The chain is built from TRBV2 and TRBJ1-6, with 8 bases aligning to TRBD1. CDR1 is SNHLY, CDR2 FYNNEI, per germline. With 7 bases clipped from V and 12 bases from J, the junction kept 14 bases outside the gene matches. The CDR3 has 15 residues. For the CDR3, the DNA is TGTGCCAGCACCCAGAGGGGACAGGCCCTAGGACCCCTCCACTTT. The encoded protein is CASTQRGQALGPLHF.

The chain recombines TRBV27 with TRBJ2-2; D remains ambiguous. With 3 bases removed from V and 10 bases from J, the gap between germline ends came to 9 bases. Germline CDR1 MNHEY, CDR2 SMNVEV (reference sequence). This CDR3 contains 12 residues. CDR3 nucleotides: TGTGCCAGCAGTTTGAGGTTCCCGGAGCTGTTTTTT. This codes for CASSLRFPELFF.

The DNA of the CDR3 is TGTGCCAGCAGCACCGGGACAGGGGATGCGCAGTACTTC. Translation gives CASSTGTGDAQYF. The chain combines TRBV7-9 with TRBJ2-7, with 10 bases matching TRBD1. CDR3 length: 13 amino acids. Germline CDR1 reads SEHNR; CDR2 reads FQNEAQ (reference sequence). The junction had 7 bases not matched to a gene; V was cut back by 5 bases and J by 9 bases.

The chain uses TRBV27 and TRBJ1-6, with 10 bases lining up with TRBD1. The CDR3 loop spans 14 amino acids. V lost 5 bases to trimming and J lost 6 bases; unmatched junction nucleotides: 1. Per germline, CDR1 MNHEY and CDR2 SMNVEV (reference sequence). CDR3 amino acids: CASSRQGANSPLHF. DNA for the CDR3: TGTGCCAGCAGTCGACAGGGGGCTAATTCACCCCTCCACTTT.

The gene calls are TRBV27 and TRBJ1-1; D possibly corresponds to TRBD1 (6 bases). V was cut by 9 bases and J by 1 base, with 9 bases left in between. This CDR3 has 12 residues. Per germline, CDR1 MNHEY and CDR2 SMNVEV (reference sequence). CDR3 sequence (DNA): TGTGCCAGTACGACAGGGAACACTGAAGCTTTCTTT. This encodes CASTTGNTEAFF.

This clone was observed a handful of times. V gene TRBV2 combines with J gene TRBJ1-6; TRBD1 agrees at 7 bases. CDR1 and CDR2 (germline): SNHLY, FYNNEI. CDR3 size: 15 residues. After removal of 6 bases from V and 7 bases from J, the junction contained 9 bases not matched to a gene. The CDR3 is CASRIFRDSNSPLHF. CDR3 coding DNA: TGTGCCAGCAGAATATTCCGGGACAGCAATTCACCCCTCCACTTT.

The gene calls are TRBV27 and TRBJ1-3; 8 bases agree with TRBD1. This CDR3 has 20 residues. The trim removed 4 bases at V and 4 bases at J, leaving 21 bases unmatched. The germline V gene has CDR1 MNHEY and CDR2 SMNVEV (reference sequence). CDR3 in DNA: TGTGCCAGCAGTTCCTATCCAGGGGGCATATATTCAGAGGGAGGAAACACCATATATTTT. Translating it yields CASSSYPGGIYSEGGNTIYF.

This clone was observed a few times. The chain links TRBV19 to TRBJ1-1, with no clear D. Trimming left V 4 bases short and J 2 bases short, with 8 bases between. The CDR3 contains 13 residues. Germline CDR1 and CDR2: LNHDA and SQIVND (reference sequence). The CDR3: CASSTVQNTEAFF. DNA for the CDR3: TGTGCCAGTAGTACAGTCCAAAACACTGAAGCTTTCTTT.

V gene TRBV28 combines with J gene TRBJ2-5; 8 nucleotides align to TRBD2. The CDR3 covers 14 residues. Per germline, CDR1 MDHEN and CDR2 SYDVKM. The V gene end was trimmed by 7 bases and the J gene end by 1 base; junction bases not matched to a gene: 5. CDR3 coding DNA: TGTGCCAGCACCGGGGGGGGGTCCCAAGAGACCCAGTACTTC. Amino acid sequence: CASTGGGSQETQYF.

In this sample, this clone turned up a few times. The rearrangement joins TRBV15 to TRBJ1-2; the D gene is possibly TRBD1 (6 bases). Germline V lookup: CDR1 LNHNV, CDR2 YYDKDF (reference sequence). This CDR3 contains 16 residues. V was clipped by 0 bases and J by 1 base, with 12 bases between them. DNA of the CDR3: TGTGCCACCAGCAGAGAGGACAGATATAATAACTATGGCTACACCTTC. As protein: CATSREDRYNNYGYTF.

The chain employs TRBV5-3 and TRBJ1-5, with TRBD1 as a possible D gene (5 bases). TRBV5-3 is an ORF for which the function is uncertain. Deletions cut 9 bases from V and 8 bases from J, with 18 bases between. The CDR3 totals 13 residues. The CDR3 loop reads CAIRAVKGEPQHF. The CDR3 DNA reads TGTGCCATCAGGGCAGTCAAGGGTGAGCCCCAGCATTTT.

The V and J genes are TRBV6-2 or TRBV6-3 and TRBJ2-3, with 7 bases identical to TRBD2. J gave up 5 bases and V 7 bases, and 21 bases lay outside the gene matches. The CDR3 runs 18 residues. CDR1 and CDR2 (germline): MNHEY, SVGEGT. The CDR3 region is CASTPWEGSHTIKDTQYF. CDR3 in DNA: TGTGCCAGCACCCCGTGGGAGGGTTCCCACACAATTAAAGATACGCAGTATTTT.

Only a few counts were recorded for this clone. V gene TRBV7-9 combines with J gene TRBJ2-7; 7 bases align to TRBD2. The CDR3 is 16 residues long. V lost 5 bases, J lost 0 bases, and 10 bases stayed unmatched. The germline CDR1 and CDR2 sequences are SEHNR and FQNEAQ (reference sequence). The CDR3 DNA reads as TGTGCCAGCAGCCGAGGCGGGGGAGCGGCCTCCTACGAGCAGTACTTC. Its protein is CASSRGGGAASYEQYF.

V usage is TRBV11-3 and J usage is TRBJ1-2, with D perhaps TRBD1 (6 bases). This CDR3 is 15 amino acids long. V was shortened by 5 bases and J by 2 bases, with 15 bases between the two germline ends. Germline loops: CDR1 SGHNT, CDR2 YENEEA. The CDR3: CASSPKRQANYGYTF. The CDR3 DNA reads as TGTGCCAGCAGCCCAAAGAGACAGGCAAACTATGGCTACACCTTC.

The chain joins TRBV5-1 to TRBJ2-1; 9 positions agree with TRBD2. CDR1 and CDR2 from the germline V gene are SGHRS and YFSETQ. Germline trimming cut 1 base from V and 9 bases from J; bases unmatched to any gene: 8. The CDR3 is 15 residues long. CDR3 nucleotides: TGCGCCAGCAGCTTGACGAGCGGGGGGAGTATTGAGCAGTTCTTC. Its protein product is CASSLTSGGSIEQFF.

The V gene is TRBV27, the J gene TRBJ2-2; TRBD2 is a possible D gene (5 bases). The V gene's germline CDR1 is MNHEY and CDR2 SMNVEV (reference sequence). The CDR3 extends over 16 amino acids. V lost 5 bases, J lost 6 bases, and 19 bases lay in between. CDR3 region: CASSPSPRGLAGELFF. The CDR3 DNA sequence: TGTGCCAGCAGTCCCAGCCCCAGAGGGTTGGCCGGGGAGCTGTTTTTT.

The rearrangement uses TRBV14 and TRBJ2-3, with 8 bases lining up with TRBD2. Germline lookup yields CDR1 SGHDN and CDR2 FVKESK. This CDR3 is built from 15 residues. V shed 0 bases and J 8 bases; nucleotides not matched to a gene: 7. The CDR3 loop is CASSQELADLGTQYF. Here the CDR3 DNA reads TGTGCCAGCAGCCAAGAACTAGCGGACCTCGGTACGCAGTATTTT.

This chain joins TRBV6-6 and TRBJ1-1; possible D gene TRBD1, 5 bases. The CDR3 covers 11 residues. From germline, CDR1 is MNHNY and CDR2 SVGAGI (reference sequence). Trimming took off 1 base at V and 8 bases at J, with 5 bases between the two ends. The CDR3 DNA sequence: TGTGCCAGCAGTTACTGGGGCGAAGCTTTCTTT. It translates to CASSYWGEAFF.

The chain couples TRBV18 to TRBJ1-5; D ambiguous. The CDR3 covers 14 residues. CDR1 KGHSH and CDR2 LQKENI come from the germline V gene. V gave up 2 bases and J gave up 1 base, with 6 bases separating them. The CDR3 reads CASSPIQSNQPQHF. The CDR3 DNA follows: TGTGCCAGCTCACCAATTCAGAGCAATCAGCCCCAGCATTTT.

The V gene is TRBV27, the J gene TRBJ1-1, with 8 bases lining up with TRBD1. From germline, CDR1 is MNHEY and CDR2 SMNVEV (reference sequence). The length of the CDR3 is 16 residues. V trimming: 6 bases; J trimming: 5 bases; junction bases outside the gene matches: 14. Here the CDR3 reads CASRVQGAPRGTEAFF. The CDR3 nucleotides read TGTGCCAGCAGGGTCCAGGGGGCGCCCCGGGGTACTGAAGCTTTCTTT.